This T cell receptor beta chain is drawn from a study of vaccination and CD4 T cells after COVID-19. The overall study: From HCoV-229E, HCoV-OC43, HCoV-NL63 and SARS-CoV-2, overlapping spike peptides were used to stimulate the cells. General observations from the study: The study found median SARS-CoV-2-reactive clonotypes rising from around 20 to 38, not significantly.

As concerns this clonotype: Its target is unknown.

The germline V gene encodes CDR1 MNHEY and CDR2 SVGEGT. V lost 7 bases, J lost 5 bases, and 15 bases lay in between. The CDR3 covers 14 residues. As for treatment: roughly 10-day PBMC culture with coronavirus spike peptide pools or control peptides (ViraFEST assay). Recorded positive PCR dates fall between March and December 2020, preceding US Alpha, Beta and Delta variants. Cultured CD4+ T-cell DNA underwent Oncomine TCR Beta short-read sequencing. MiXCR, run by TCRdb on the PCR reads, gives a single entry per CDR3 protein. The table has some 19,000 distinct CDR3 sequences, about two fifths seen once.

The TCR sequence derives from a human donor with COVID-19. The specimen sequenced was cultured CD4+ T cells from blood. V is TRBV6-2 or TRBV6-3 and J is TRBJ1-5; D ambiguous. The CDR3 sequence: CASMRSKRDQPQHF. As DNA, the CDR3 is TGTGCCAGCATGAGGAGTAAGAGGGATCAGCCCCAGCATTTT.